These 18 T cell receptor beta chains share one sample of origin, sequenced in a study of blood T cell repertoires in COVID-19 (dated by TCRdb to the early 2020s). Receptors were amplified or captured by the immunoSEQ multiplex PCR assay. Drawn from immuneACCESS, this table holds only the in-frame rearrangements with V and J called that TCRdb kept. Clones are partly lost; checked studies trace under half to an unresolved V gene and leave the rest unexplained. The sample table shows around 370,000 clones, and around 87% are seen once. The ten most abundant clones make up 6.5% to 7% of the sample. The sample was peripheral blood. The receptors shown here come from a man younger than 30 with active or convalescent COVID-19.

The chain couples TRBV7-9 to TRBJ1-2; D is uncertain. Germline V lookup: CDR1 SEHNR, CDR2 FQNEAQ (reference sequence). V dropped 5 bases and J dropped 6 bases, with 7 bases sitting between them. The length of the CDR3 is 11 residues. This chain's CDR3 is CASSTNHGYTF. CDR3 in DNA: TGTGCCAGCAGCACAAACCATGGCTACACCTTC.

In nucleotides, the CDR3 is TGTGCTAGTGGTTTACATGGGACAGAAGATCGTAACCAAGAGACCCAGTACTTC. This translates into CASGLHGTEDRNQETQYF. V and J are TRBV12-5 and TRBJ2-5, with TRBD1 matching 7 bases. The CDR3 consists of 18 residues. V was pared by 3 bases and J by 0 bases, with 13 bases of the junction left unmatched. CDR1 is LGHNT, CDR2 FRNRAP, per germline.

The chain carries TRBV25-1 and TRBJ1-1; 7 nucleotides match TRBD1. This CDR3 has 13 amino acids. V shed 7 bases and J 0 bases; nucleotides not matched to a gene: 2. Germline CDR1 is MGHDK and CDR2 is SYGVNS. CDR3 protein: CASTDRLNTEAFF. The DNA for the CDR3 is TGTGCCAGCACGGACAGGTTGAACACTGAAGCTTTCTTT.

This chain uses TRBV28 with TRBJ1-1; D may be TRBD1 (6 bases). The length of the CDR3 is 13 residues. Looked up from germline, CDR1 is MDHEN and CDR2 is SYDVKM. V was cut by 6 bases and J by 6 bases, with 14 bases left in between. CDR3: CASSQTGLAEAFF. CDR3 sequence (DNA): TGTGCCAGCAGCCAAACAGGGTTAGCTGAAGCTTTCTTT.

The chain is built from TRBV12-3 or TRBV12-4 and TRBJ1-3, with unresolved D. V lost 0 bases to trimming and J lost 4 bases, with 4 bases between them. This CDR3 region has 13 residues. The CDR3 bases are TGTGCCAGCAGTTTAGCGCGCGGAAACACCATATATTTT. It encodes CASSLARGNTIYF.

The rearrangement links TRBV5-8 to TRBJ2-1; the match to TRBD2 covers 11 bases. Germline CDR1 is SGHTS and CDR2 is YDEGEE. V dropped 3 bases and J dropped 4; count of bases not matched to a gene: 6. CDR3 size: 16 residues. CDR3 DNA sequence: TGTGCCAGCAGCTCAGGACTAGCGGGCCGGTACAATGAGCAGTTCTTC. Translated: CASSSGLAGRYNEQFF.

This clone has just one count. Sequence at one end of the junction differs from germline and may be a read error. The chain carries TRBV4-2 and TRBJ2-1; 12 nucleotides match TRBD2. This CDR3 is built from 15 residues. Germline loops: CDR1 LGHNA, CDR2 YNFKEQ. CDR3 DNA sequence: TGTGCCAGCAGCCAAGACCCTAGCGGGAGGGCCAGTGCGCTCTTC. Protein product: CASSQDPSGRASALF.

The chain couples TRBV9 to TRBJ2-3; TRBD2 might be the D (6 bases). There are 16 residues in the CDR3. The germline V and J ends were trimmed by 4 bases and 4 bases, with 19 bases remaining between them. CDR1 and CDR2 from the germline V gene are SGDLS and YYNGEE. CDR3 DNA sequence: TGTGCCAGCAGCTCTCGGGACTGGGGGAGGCCAGATACGCAGTATTTT. It yields the protein CASSSRDWGRPDTQYF.

The chain uses TRBV7-9 and TRBJ1-5; D is possibly TRBD1 (5 bases). This CDR3 is 14 amino acids long. Trimming shortened V by 5 bases and J by 4 bases, and 12 bases separated the two germline ends. Germline loops: CDR1 SEHNR, CDR2 FQNEAQ (reference sequence). The CDR3, as DNA: TGTGCCAGCAGCGTAGACAGTTCAAATCAGCCCCAGCATTTT. It specifies CASSVDSSNQPQHF.

Concerning this clone itself: Other nucleotide sequences from this sample produce the same CDR3. This chain links TRBV6-2 or TRBV6-3 with TRBJ1-1; D uncertain. The CDR3 loop spans 13 amino acids. V shed 2 bases and J shed 6 bases, with 10 bases lying between them. Germline loops: CDR1 MNHEY, CDR2 SVGEGT. The DNA for the CDR3 is TGTGCCAGCAGTTACCCATGGGGAGCTGAAGCTTTCTTT. This codes for CASSYPWGAEAFF.

V usage is TRBV11-1 and J usage is TRBJ2-5; D gene ambiguous. Germline V CDR1 and CDR2: SGHAT, FQDESV (reference sequence). The germline V and J ends were trimmed by 5 bases and 5 bases, with 12 bases remaining between them. The length of the CDR3 is 13 residues. This CDR3 reads CASSQSLVETQYF. CDR3 sequence (DNA): TGTGCCAGCAGCCAGTCCTTGGTGGAGACCCAGTACTTC.

The V call is TRBV18, the J call TRBJ1-3; maybe TRBD1 (5 bases). Germline V gene lookup returns CDR1 KGHSH and CDR2 LQKENI. This CDR3 region has 16 residues. V gave up 6 bases and J gave up 0 bases, with 15 bases separating them. The DNA for the CDR3 is TGTGCCAGCTCGCGGGGCCCAGCCTCCTCTGGAAACACCATATATTTT. This sequence encodes CASSRGPASSGNTIYF. The whole variable domain, filled in from reference TRBV18 and TRBJ1-3, reads NAGVMQNPRHLVRRRGQEARLRCSPMKGHSHVYWYRQLPEEGLKFMVYLQKENIIDESGMPKERFSAEFPKEGPSILRIQQVVRGDSAAYFCASSRGPASSGNTIYFGEGSWLTVV.

This chain connects TRBV6-5 to TRBJ1-3; TRBD1 matches at 8 bases. The ends lost 4 bases at V and 5 bases at J; junction bases unmatched: 7. CDR1 and CDR2 from the germline V gene are MNHEY and SVGAGI. This CDR3 region has 15 residues. CDR3 loop: CASSSRQGRRNTIYF. CDR3 nucleotide sequence: TGTGCCAGCAGTTCGCGACAGGGGAGGAGAAACACCATATATTTT.

The chain uses TRBV10-2 and TRBJ2-1; 7 nucleotides agree with TRBD2. With 7 bases clipped from V and 9 bases from J, the junction kept 9 bases outside the gene matches. There are 13 residues in the CDR3. CDR1 and CDR2 from the germline V gene are WSHSY and SAAADI. The CDR3 sequence: CASTKGTTPEQFF. CDR3 bases: TGCGCCAGCACCAAAGGGACTACGCCTGAGCAGTTCTTC.

The rearrangement uses TRBV6-5 and TRBJ1-3; D unclear. The ends were cut back, 5 bases at V and 1 base at J, with 9 bases in the middle. Per the germline V gene, CDR1 is MNHEY and CDR2 is SVGAGI. The CDR3 is 14 amino acids. The CDR3 loop reads CASSPGGSGNTIYF. CDR3 coding DNA: TGTGCCAGCAGTCCGGGAGGGTCTGGAAACACCATATATTTT.

The CDR3 sequence: CASSEVVSNSPLHF. The CDR3 DNA follows: TGTGCCAGCAGTGAAGTTGTATCCAATTCACCCCTCCACTTT. The chain carries TRBV6-1 and TRBJ1-6; D call uncertain. This CDR3 region has 14 residues. Trimming pared 1 base from V and 7 bases from J, leaving 8 bases between. Germline assignment: CDR1 MNHNS and CDR2 SASEGT.

This rearrangement joins TRBV11-2 to TRBJ2-7, with TRBD1 as a possible D gene (5 bases). Germline CDR1 SGHAT, CDR2 FQNNGV. Between the trimmed V and J ends, which lost 1 base and 2 bases, there was a span of 9 bases. CDR3 length: 14 residues. The CDR3 DNA sequence: TGTGCCAGCAGCTTAGTTTACAGGCCCTACGAGCAGTACTTC. Translating gives CASSLVYRPYEQYF. Based on the CDR3 plus reference TRBV11-2 and TRBJ2-7, the full variable domain is EAGVAQSPRYKIIEKRQSVAFWCNPISGHATLYWYQQILGQGPKLLIQFQNNGVVDDSQLPKDRFSAERLKGVDSTLKIQPAKLEDSAVYLCASSLVYRPYEQYFGPGTRLTVT.

Only one count was recorded for this clone. The chain couples TRBV7-9 to TRBJ2-2; TRBD1 might be the D (5 bases). Germline V lookup: CDR1 SEHNR, CDR2 FQNEAQ (reference sequence). With 7 bases removed from V and 3 bases from J, the gap between germline ends came to 15 bases. This CDR3 spans 15 amino acids. The CDR3: CASTRRDGDTGELFF. CDR3 DNA sequence: TGTGCCAGCACCCGCAGGGATGGGGACACCGGGGAGCTGTTTTTT.